The rows below give T cell receptor beta chains drawn from one sample of a study of T-cell memory formation after mild COVID-19. MiXCR, run by TCRdb on the 5' RACE reads, gives a single entry per CDR3 protein. The table shows 430,000 or so distinct CDR3 sequences, with more than 20% occurring only once. The sample was PBMCs or a T cell subset sorted from them (not recorded which). The receptor source for this set is an adult woman who had mild COVID-19 (a few samples of this study predate the infection). Cell type and time point are not known. CDR3s include the opening cysteine and the closing phenylalanine or tryptophan. A D gene is named only where the DNA matches it firmly. Only part of the rows carry a size: once, few, many, or a class if the clone is expanded.

v_call,d_call,j_call,clone_size,cdr3_nt,cdr3_aa
TRBV12-3/TRBV12-4,NA,TRBJ2-2,NA,TGTGCCAGCAGTTTAGTAGGGATGAACACCGGGGAGCTGTTTTTT,CASSLVGMNTGELFF
TRBV29-1,NA,TRBJ1-1,NA,TGCAGCGCCTCGGGACGGATGAACACTGAAGCTTTCTTT,CSASGRMNTEAFF
TRBV7-2,NA,TRBJ2-1,few,TGTGCCAGCAGCTTAGAACAGCCCTGGGATGAGCAGTTCTTC,CASSLEQPWDEQFF
TRBV7-2,NA,TRBJ2-7,few,TGTGCCAGCAGCTTAGGGAGTTTCGGGGCCTCCTACGAGCAGTACTTC,CASSLGSFGASYEQYF
TRBV4-1,NA,TRBJ1-6,NA,TGCGCCAGCAGCCCCCCGGGGCAGGGATTCGGTAATTCACCCCTCCACTTT,CASSPPGQGFGNSPLHF
TRBV4-2,NA,TRBJ1-1,NA,TGTGCCAGCAGCCAAGATGCAGGGGCGAACACTGAAGCTTTCTTT,CASSQDAGANTEAFF
TRBV9,TRBD1,TRBJ2-7,NA,TGTGCCAGCAGCGTAGGACAGGGACCCTCCTACGAGCAGTACTTC,CASSVGQGPSYEQYF
TRBV12-3/TRBV12-4,NA,TRBJ2-1,NA,TGTGCCAGCAGTCCCCGTGGGAAGGGGAATGAGCAGTTCTTC,CASSPRGKGNEQFF
TRBV10-3,TRBD2,TRBJ2-1,NA,TGTGCCATCAGTGAGTCAGGTAGCGGGGGGGCACATGAGCAGTTCTTC,CAISESGSGGAHEQFF
TRBV9,NA,TRBJ2-7,NA,TGTGCCAGCAGCGTAGCCGACCCCTACGAGCAGTACTTC,CASSVADPYEQYF
TRBV27,NA,TRBJ1-2,NA,TGTGCCAGCAGTTTAATCCCAGGTTCCTATGGCTACACCTTC,CASSLIPGSYGYTF
TRBV12-5,NA,TRBJ1-2,few,TGTGCTAGTGACTCGGTCCGAAACGACTATGGCTACACCTTC,CASDSVRNDYGYTF
TRBV7-8,NA,TRBJ1-2,NA,TGTGCCAGCAGCTCACGGCCCGGACCGGGATATGGCTACACCTTC,CASSSRPGPGYGYTF
TRBV3-1,TRBD1,TRBJ2-5,few,TGTGCCAGCAGCCATCCATGGACAGGGAAAGAGACCCAGTACTTC,CASSHPWTGKETQYF
TRBV6-1,NA,TRBJ2-7,NA,TGTGCCAGCAGTTCGGGGGGCATCAACGAGCAGTACTTC,CASSSGGINEQYF
TRBV7-2,TRBD2,TRBJ2-1,NA,TGTGCCAGCAGCTTTTGGTCTAGCGGAAACAATGAGCAGTTCTTC,CASSFWSSGNNEQFF
TRBV5-6,TRBD2,TRBJ2-3,few,TGTGCCAGCAGCCTCCGACTAGCGGGTGCTAGCACAGATACGCAGTATTTT,CASSLRLAGASTDTQYF
TRBV11-3,TRBD2,TRBJ2-7,NA,TGTGCCAGCAGCGGATGGCGGACTAGCGGGAGCTACGAGCAGTACTTC,CASSGWRTSGSYEQYF
TRBV12-3/TRBV12-4,TRBD2,TRBJ2-3,few,TGTGCCAGCAGTTTAAATCGGCTAGCGGGAGTGTATTTT,CASSLNRLAGVYF
TRBV18,NA,TRBJ1-2,few,TGTGCCAGCTCACCACCGGGCAGGCTTCCTAACTATGGCTACACCTTC,CASSPPGRLPNYGYTF
TRBV24-1,NA,TRBJ2-1,few,TGTGCCACCAGTGGACCAGGAGGTTATGAGCAGTTCTTC,CATSGPGGYEQFF
TRBV24-1,NA,TRBJ2-5,few,TGTGCCACCAGTGATTCCGGGACATGGGTTCGGGAGACCCAGTACTTC,CATSDSGTWVRETQYF
TRBV12-3/TRBV12-4,TRBD2,TRBJ2-2,few,TGTGCCAGCAGTTTAAGGCTAGCGGGAGACACCGGGGAGCTGTTTTTT,CASSLRLAGDTGELFF
TRBV5-1,TRBD1,TRBJ2-2,many,TGCGCCAGCAGCTCTGGGACAGGCGGCACCGGGGAGCTGTTTTTT,CASSSGTGGTGELFF
TRBV2,TRBD2,TRBJ2-5,NA,TGTGCCAGCAGCGAAGGGACTATGGAGACCCAGTACTTC,CASSEGTMETQYF
TRBV5-1,TRBD2,TRBJ2-1,NA,TGCGCCAGCAGCATGGCTAGCGGGGGTTTAGATGAGCAGTTCTTC,CASSMASGGLDEQFF
TRBV7-9,NA,TRBJ2-3,few,TGTGCCAGCAGCTTAATCACAGATACGCAGTATTTT,CASSLITDTQYF
TRBV18,NA,TRBJ2-7,few,TGTGCCAGCTCACCCCGGGAAACCTCCTACGAGCAGTACTTC,CASSPRETSYEQYF
TRBV4-2,NA,TRBJ2-1,NA,TGTGCCAGCAGCCAAGCTACGGGAGTATCCGCCAATGAGCAGTTCTTC,CASSQATGVSANEQFF
TRBV24-1,NA,TRBJ2-2,once,TGTGCCACAAAAACAGCAGACACCGGGGAGCTGTTTTTT,CATKTADTGELFF
TRBV19,NA,TRBJ2-7,NA,TGTGCCAGTAGTAACCTCGCCGGGCCGGGGGTCGCCTACGAGCAGTACTTC,CASSNLAGPGVAYEQYF
TRBV5-1,NA,TRBJ1-4,NA,TGCGCCAGCAGCTCAGGGGCTGGACGTGAAAAACTGTTTTTT,CASSSGAGREKLFF
TRBV7-3,NA,TRBJ1-1,NA,TGTGCCAGCAGCTTAAGTCGGTGGCCCAACACTGAAGCTTTCTTT,CASSLSRWPNTEAFF
TRBV7-3,NA,TRBJ2-7,NA,TGTGCCAGCAGCGTAGGACTATCAGGCGAGCAGTACTTC,CASSVGLSGEQYF
TRBV4-2,NA,TRBJ2-3,many,TGTGCCAGCAGACACATCGGGCGAACAGATACGCAGTATTTT,CASRHIGRTDTQYF
TRBV12-3/TRBV12-4,NA,TRBJ1-1,NA,TGTGCCAGCAGTTTAATGACCCTTGGGAACACTGAAGCTTTCTTT,CASSLMTLGNTEAFF
TRBV24-1,NA,TRBJ2-1,few,TGTGCCACCAGTCGCGCCGAGGATGAGCAGTTCTTC,CATSRAEDEQFF
TRBV18,NA,TRBJ1-1,NA,TGTGCCAGCTCAGAAGACAGTGGAGCCACTGAAGCTTTCTTT,CASSEDSGATEAFF
TRBV7-9,TRBD1,TRBJ2-4,NA,TGTGCCAGCAGCCCTCAGGGGGCCGATAACATTCAGTACTTC,CASSPQGADNIQYF
TRBV7-2,NA,TRBJ2-7,few,TGTGCCAGCAGCGGGGACGGTGGCTACGAGCAGTACTTC,CASSGDGGYEQYF
TRBV6-2/TRBV6-3,TRBD1,TRBJ2-5,NA,TGTGCCAGCAGTTCTGGAATGACAGGGCCCCAAGAGACCCAGTACTTC,CASSSGMTGPQETQYF